The 27 T cell receptor beta chains listed next were all sequenced from one sample in a study of blood T cell repertoires in COVID-19. Sequenced by immunoSEQ multiplex PCR; TCRdb stores in-frame clones only, minus some. Seen here are 100,000 to 150,000 clones, approximately 86% observed once, and the top ten hold around 10%. The sample comprised peripheral blood. These receptor sequences come from a woman in her 70s with COVID-19, enrolled during active disease.

The rearrangement joins TRBV19 to TRBJ2-3; no clear D gene. The CDR3 has 15 amino acids. V was pared by 1 base and J by 1 base, with 9 bases between. In germline, CDR1 is LNHDA, CDR2 SQIVND (reference sequence). In nucleotides, the CDR3 is TGTGCCAGTAGTATAGGTGTTGGAGGCACAGATACGCAGTATTTT. It codes for CASSIGVGGTDTQYF.

Written as DNA, the CDR3 is TGTGCCAGCAGCGTAGCAGGGGGCAGCGACGAGCAGTACTTC. This sequence encodes CASSVAGGSDEQYF. V is TRBV9 and J is TRBJ2-7, with 8 positions matching TRBD1. The V gene end was trimmed by 0 bases and the J gene end by 5 bases; junction bases not matched to a gene: 4. The CDR3 sequence is 14 residues long. Germline CDR1 reads SGDLS; CDR2 reads YYNGEE.

This clone was seen more than once but under ten times. The junction departs from the called germline gene at one end, perhaps through a read error. The gene calls are TRBV29-1 and TRBJ1-1, with 10 nucleotides matching TRBD1. CDR3 length: 11 residues. CDR1 SQVTM and CDR2 ANQGSEA come from the germline V gene. The chain's CDR3 is CSVHRDRGVIF. The CDR3 nucleotides read TGCAGCGTGCACCGGGACAGGGGTGTTATCTTT.

The chain carries TRBV7-3 and TRBJ1-1; D unresolved. Germline assignment: CDR1 SGHTA and CDR2 FQGTGA. Trimming removed 5 bases at V and 5 bases at J, with 15 bases between. CDR3 length equals 14 residues. Here the CDR3 reads CASSPNAADTEAFF. The CDR3 DNA reads TGTGCCAGCAGCCCAAACGCCGCAGATACTGAAGCTTTCTTT.

This chain links TRBV23-1 with TRBJ1-5, with D possibly matching TRBD1 (5 bases). TRBV23-1 is noted as an ORF with a role that remains uncertain. The V gene lost 9 bases and the J gene lost 0 bases, with 18 bases spanning the gap. The CDR3 runs 16 residues. The CDR3 loop reads CARAVRRDYSNQPQHF. As DNA, the CDR3 is TGCGCCAGGGCGGTGAGAAGGGACTATAGCAATCAGCCCCAGCATTTT.

The chain combines TRBV12-2 with TRBJ2-7; no check of the table's D call, TRBD1, against the DNA was made. TRBV12-2 represents a pseudogene. The CDR3 totals 13 residues. The CDR3 protein is CASGARTGLEQYF. As DNA, the CDR3 is TGTGCAAGCGGGGCAAGGACAGGTCTCGAGCAGTACTTC.

The V gene is TRBV5-4, the J gene TRBJ1-3; TRBD1 is a possible D gene (5 bases). V lost 2 bases, J lost 4 bases, and 10 bases lay in between. This CDR3 comprises 14 residues. Germline CDR1 and CDR2: SGHNT and YYREEE (reference sequence). The CDR3 DNA reads TGTGCCAGCAGCTTTATGACAGCAGGAAACACCATATATTTT. Encoded protein: CASSFMTAGNTIYF.

The V and J genes are TRBV28 and TRBJ1-1, with 8 positions matching TRBD1. This CDR3 is 12 amino acids long. Germline V gene data show CDR1 as MDHEN and CDR2 as SYDVKM. Trimming cost V 6 bases and J 11 bases; bases outside gene matches: 8. Written as DNA, the CDR3 is TGTGCCAGCAGACAACAGGGGGGGAGGGCTTTCTTT. As protein: CASRQQGGRAFF.

This chain joins TRBV2 and TRBJ2-5, with TRBD2 identical over 10 bases. V lost 2 bases, J lost 4 bases, and 4 bases stayed unmatched. Germline V gene data show CDR1 as SNHLY and CDR2 as FYNNEI. This CDR3 is built from 15 residues. The CDR3, as DNA: TGTGCCAGCAGTGAAACTGCTAGCGGGGGAGAGACCCAGTACTTC. This gives the protein CASSETASGGETQYF.

This rearrangement joins TRBV18 to TRBJ2-7; the D gene is possibly TRBD2 (5 bases). V was trimmed by 3 bases and J by 3 bases, leaving 9 bases between them. CDR3 size: 13 residues. Germline V gene sequence: CDR1 KGHSH, CDR2 LQKENI. The CDR3 loop reads CASSPGDRYEQYF. The DNA of the CDR3 is TGTGCCAGCTCACCGGGAGACCGCTACGAGCAGTACTTC.

This clone has a single count. V gene TRBV7-2 combines with J gene TRBJ1-2, with D tentatively TRBD1 (5 bases). The CDR3 is 14 amino acids. In germline, CDR1 is SGHTA, CDR2 FQGNSA. V lost 3 bases to trimming and J lost 0 bases, with 8 bases between them. The CDR3 region is CASSLGLTNYGYTF. For the CDR3, the DNA is TGTGCCAGCAGCTTGGGACTGACTAACTATGGCTACACCTTC. Looking up the rest from reference TRBV7-2 and TRBJ1-2 gives the full variable domain: GAGVSQSPSNKVTEKGKDVELRCDPISGHTALYWYRQSLGQGLEFLIYFQGNSAPDKSGLPSDRFSAERTGGSVSTLTIQRTQQEDSAVYLCASSLGLTNYGYTFGSGTRLTVV.

This sequence joins TRBV18 and TRBJ2-7; D gene unclear. This CDR3 comprises 13 residues. The germline CDR1 and CDR2 sequences are KGHSH and LQKENI. V shed 0 bases and J shed 7 bases, with 10 bases lying between them. The CDR3, as DNA: TGTGCCAGCTCACCACCCCCTCCGCGGGAGCAGTACTTC. Protein sequence: CASSPPPPREQYF.

Only a few counts were recorded for this clone. V usage is TRBV5-6 and J usage is TRBJ1-6; D is uncertain. The ends were cut back, 5 bases at V and 10 bases at J, with 16 bases in the middle. Germline-derived CDR1 and CDR2 are SGHDT and YYEEEE. The CDR3 length is 14 residues. CDR3 sequence (DNA): TGTGCCAGCAGTCTGTGGGCCGTTGGGTCACCCCTCCACTTT. As protein: CASSLWAVGSPLHF.

The J gene is TRBJ1-3, the V gene TRBV3-1 (or the pseudogene TRBV3-2); no firm D call. This CDR3 spans 15 amino acids. CDR1 LGHDT and CDR2 YNNKEL come from the germline V gene (reference sequence). The ends were cut back, 0 bases at V and 4 bases at J, with 10 bases in the middle. The CDR3 loop is CASSQETPRGNTIYF. For the CDR3, the DNA is TGTGCCAGCAGCCAAGAGACCCCTAGGGGAAACACCATATATTTT.

V gene TRBV15 combines with J gene TRBJ1-4; 9 bases match TRBD1. Germline V CDR1 and CDR2: LNHNV, YYDKDF (reference sequence). The junction had 12 bases not matched to a gene; V was cut back by 2 bases and J by 8 bases. CDR3 length equals 17 residues. For the CDR3, the DNA is TGTGCCACCAGCAGAAACCTACCGGGACAGGGAGGGGAAAAACTGTTTTTT. Its translation is CATSRNLPGQGGEKLFF.

This clone was seen just once. This sequence joins TRBV5-6 and TRBJ2-5; 9 nucleotides line up with TRBD2. Germline V CDR1 and CDR2: SGHDT, YYEEEE. V gave up 2 bases and J gave up 4 bases; unmatched junction bases: 0. This CDR3 is built from 13 residues. CDR3 residues: CASSLAGGETQYF. CDR3 in DNA: TGTGCCAGCAGCTTAGCGGGGGGAGAGACCCAGTACTTC.

The chain links TRBV2 to TRBJ1-2; D ambiguous. The V gene's germline CDR1 is SNHLY and CDR2 FYNNEI. Between the trimmed V and J ends, which lost 6 bases and 0 bases, there was a span of 8 bases. The CDR3 has 13 residues. CDR3 coding DNA: TGTGCCAGCAGCGTGCCGGCTAACTATGGCTACACCTTC. Its translation is CASSVPANYGYTF.

V is TRBV6-6 and J is TRBJ2-1; TRBD1 agrees at 9 bases. The V gene end was trimmed by 7 bases and the J gene end by 10 bases; junction bases not matched to a gene: 11. The CDR3 is made up of 14 amino acids. CDR1 MNHNY and CDR2 SVGAGI come from the germline V gene (reference sequence). The CDR3 nucleotides read TGTGCCAGCAACGCCGGGACAGGGCCTGCGGAGCAGTTCTTC. The encoded protein is CASNAGTGPAEQFF.

The chain links TRBV29-1 to TRBJ1-1; tentatively, D is TRBD1 (6 bases). Trimming pared 5 bases from V and 2 bases from J, leaving 18 bases between. The CDR3 spans 15 residues. CDR1 and CDR2 (germline): SQVTM, ANQGSEA. CDR3 nucleotides: TGCAGCGTTAACCCCATCAGGGGTGGTAACACTGAAGCTTTCTTT. This gives the protein CSVNPIRGGNTEAFF.

This sequence joins TRBV11-3 and TRBJ2-2; 8 nucleotides agree with TRBD1. The germline gives CDR1 SGHNT, CDR2 YENEEA. The CDR3 consists of 16 residues. The J segment lost 1 base and the V segment lost 5 bases, leaving 6 bases of the junction unmatched. Here the CDR3 reads CASSPPGGVNTGELFF. CDR3 in DNA: TGTGCCAGCAGCCCTCCAGGGGGCGTGAACACCGGGGAGCTGTTTTTT.

The rearrangement joins TRBV15 to TRBJ1-5; no clear D. Germline V gene data show CDR1 as LNHNV and CDR2 as YYDKDF (reference sequence). The CDR3 runs to 14 residues. The V and J ends lost 7 bases and 6 bases respectively, with 16 bases between them. CDR3 coding DNA: TGTGCCACCAACCGGATAGGGCGGGCTCAGCCCCAGCATTTT. Translation gives CATNRIGRAQPQHF.

This clone was seen a single time. This chain joins TRBV24-1 and TRBJ2-1; 8 bases fit TRBD2. Trimming at V came to 3 bases and at J to 8 bases, leaving 11 bases not matched to a gene. The CDR3 contains 16 residues. The germline V gene encodes CDR1 KGHDR and CDR2 SFDVKD. The CDR3 coding sequence is TGTGCCACCAGTGATATAAACGGGGGGGTCCGCGATGAGCAGTTCTTC. As protein: CATSDINGGVRDEQFF.

This chain links TRBV7-2 with TRBJ2-7, with 10 bases that match TRBD2. The CDR3 runs 14 residues. Unmatched junction bases numbered 2, after V lost 4 bases and J lost 2 bases. Germline loops: CDR1 SGHTA, CDR2 FQGNSA. This CDR3 reads CASSSAGGAYEQYF. As DNA, the CDR3 is TGTGCCAGCAGCTCAGCGGGGGGGGCCTACGAGCAGTACTTC. The whole variable domain, remainder taken from reference TRBV7-2 and TRBJ2-7, is GAGVSQSPSNKVTEKGKDVELRCDPISGHTALYWYRQSLGQGLEFLIYFQGNSAPDKSGLPSDRFSAERTGGSVSTLTIQRTQQEDSAVYLCASSSAGGAYEQYFGPGTRLTVT.

The chain links TRBV6-5 to TRBJ1-1, with 8 bases that match TRBD1. J was trimmed by 4 bases and V by 6 bases; bases with no gene match: 7. The germline gives CDR1 MNHEY, CDR2 SVGAGI. The CDR3 sequence is 14 residues long. CDR3 coding DNA: TGTGCCAGCAGAGAGACAGGGGTGGGCACTGAAGCTTTCTTT. Translating gives CASRETGVGTEAFF.

V usage is TRBV18 and J usage is TRBJ2-7; 10 nucleotides match TRBD2. This CDR3 comprises 15 residues. Germline assignment: CDR1 KGHSH and CDR2 LQKENI. J was trimmed by 2 bases and V by 0 bases; bases with no gene match: 1. The CDR3 region has the DNA TGTGCCAGCTCACCACCGCTAGCGGGGGCCTACGAGCAGTACTTC. Translation: CASSPPLAGAYEQYF.

The genes are TRBV29-1 and TRBJ2-7, with TRBD1 identical over 7 bases. Trimming cost V 3 bases and J 5 bases; bases outside gene matches: 7. Germline loops: CDR1 SQVTM, CDR2 ANQGSEA. This CDR3 contains 13 residues. The CDR3 DNA sequence: TGCAGCGTTGAGGTTACAGGGGACGACGAGCAGTACTTC. Amino acids: CSVEVTGDDEQYF.

The gene calls are TRBV12-5 and TRBJ2-5; D perhaps matches TRBD2 (6 bases). Germline-derived CDR1 and CDR2 are LGHNT and FRNRAP. The CDR3 consists of 14 residues. The V end lost 7 bases, the J end lost 4 bases, and 16 bases lay between the germline ends. Written as DNA, the CDR3 is TGTGCTAGTGCTAGTGGAGGGGTAGGAGAGACCCAGTACTTC. Protein sequence: CASASGGVGETQYF.